One and the same sample provided the 27 T cell receptor beta chains below, sequenced in a study of CD8+CD57+ T cells in acquired aplastic anemia. Sequencing was done on patients that had shown CD8+CD57+ cell expansion by flow cytometry. Profiling that covered TCR beta VDJ and CDR3 relied on genomic DNA as its template. TCRdb re-called the reads through MiXCR, storing one row per CDR3 protein. The top ten hold 7% to 10% of the sample, which has 200,000 to 250,000 distinct CDR3 sequences, approximately 45% seen once. The sequenced sample was sorted CD4+, CD8+, or CD8+CD57+ T cells (not recorded which) from PBMCs. The receptors come from a human donor with aplastic anemia.

This clonotype was picked up one time. This sequence joins TRBV14 and TRBJ2-1; D uncertain. Germline V gives CDR1 SGHDN, CDR2 FVKESK. This CDR3 comprises 13 residues. V lost 1 base, J lost 8 bases, and 9 bases lay in between. The CDR3 DNA sequence: TGTGCCAGCAGCCAAGTCTTCGGCGATGAGCAGTTCTTC. The encoded protein is CASSQVFGDEQFF.

The chain combines TRBV19 with TRBJ1-5; D not certain. This CDR3 region has 17 residues. In germline, CDR1 is LNHDA, CDR2 SQIVND (reference sequence). Trimming took 0 bases from V and 2 from J, leaving 14 bases between them. In nucleotides, the CDR3 is TGTGCCAGTAGTATAGAGTGGAGGGCATGGGGCAATCAGCCCCAGCATTTT. Translation: CASSIEWRAWGNQPQHF.

The CDR3 loop reads CASSLDHRGSPLHF. Written as DNA, the CDR3 is TGTGCCAGCAGCTTAGATCACAGAGGTTCACCCCTCCACTTT. This rearrangement joins TRBV11-2 to TRBJ1-6; D gene ambiguous. Trimming removed 0 bases from V and 9 bases from J, with 9 bases in between. The CDR3 totals 14 residues. The germline V gene has CDR1 SGHAT and CDR2 FQNNGV.

V gene TRBV7-9 combines with J gene TRBJ2-5; 8 nucleotides agree with TRBD1. CDR1 SEHNR and CDR2 FQNEAQ come from the germline V gene (reference sequence). The CDR3 consists of 15 residues. V shed 1 base and J 2 bases; nucleotides not matched to a gene: 3. For the CDR3, the DNA is TGTGCCAGCAGCTTAGTCGGGACAGGTCAAGAGACCCAGTACTTC. Encoded protein: CASSLVGTGQETQYF.

The chain joins TRBV20-1 to TRBJ1-2; D is unresolved. The CDR3 runs to 13 residues. Trimming removed 4 bases at V and 5 bases at J, with 14 bases between. Per the germline V gene, CDR1 is DFQATT and CDR2 is SNEGSKA (reference sequence). Written as DNA, the CDR3 is TGCAGTGCTATACCAGGCGCGGGGTATGGCTACACCTTC. This codes for CSAIPGAGYGYTF.

Ten or more counts support this clonotype. The CDR3 loop is CASSPTSTNEKLFF. The CDR3 DNA reads as TGTGCCAGCAGCCCCACGTCAACTAATGAAAAACTGTTTTTT. The chain links TRBV6-6 to TRBJ1-4; D not certain. CDR3 length equals 14 residues. Germline CDR1 is MNHNY and CDR2 is SVGAGI (reference sequence). V lost 6 bases and J 0 bases, leaving 8 bases between the germline ends.

A few counts support this clonotype. This could be a read error, since a much larger clone is one nucleotide away. This CDR3 is missing its conserved last phenylalanine or tryptophan, likely due to a read error. The rearrangement links TRBV7-9 to TRBJ2-7; possibly TRBD1 for D (5 bases). V dropped 5 bases and J dropped 2 bases, with 13 bases sitting between them. Germline values: CDR1 SEHNR, CDR2 FQNEAQ (reference sequence). This CDR3 contains 14 residues. The CDR3 loop reads CASSRGLAPYEQYL. For the CDR3, the DNA is TGTGCCAGCAGCAGGGGCTTAGCCCCCTACGAGCAGTACCTC.

This clonotype was recorded at least ten times. V and J are TRBV4-3 and TRBJ1-3, with D uncertain. This CDR3 spans 15 amino acids. The V gene's germline CDR1 is LGHNA and CDR2 YSLEER. Trimming cost V 8 bases and J 0 bases, with 14 bases left between them. CDR3 nucleotide sequence: TGCGCCAGCGCACAACTCCCTAGCTCTGGAAACACCATATATTTT. It encodes CASAQLPSSGNTIYF.

The table lists this clonotype with many counts. The chain uses TRBV14 and TRBJ2-7; no firm D call. The CDR3 runs to 15 residues. Germline values: CDR1 SGHDN, CDR2 FVKESK. V was shortened by 1 base and J by 4 bases, with 14 bases between the two germline ends. The CDR3: CASSQGRAEPYEQYF. In DNA form, the CDR3 reads TGTGCCAGCAGCCAAGGACGGGCAGAGCCATACGAGCAGTACTTC.

In its sample, this clonotype was seen many times. The V and J genes are TRBV20-1 and TRBJ2-5; 7 nucleotides match TRBD2. This CDR3 comprises 18 residues. Trimming took 2 bases from V and 1 from J; bases not matched to a gene: 16. Germline V gene data show CDR1 as DFQATT and CDR2 as SNEGSKA (reference sequence). The CDR3 nucleotides are TGCAGTGCTAGATTCCCCGGGCTAGCGGAATCCTTCCAAGAGACCCAGTACTTC. Translated: CSARFPGLAESFQETQYF.

In the case of this clonotype: This may come from a read error, since a much larger clone is one base off. The genes are TRBV12-3 or TRBV12-4 and TRBJ1-1; D is possibly TRBD1 (6 bases). The CDR3 covers 13 residues. The CDR3 coding sequence is TGTGCCAGCACCGACGGGACACTCGTGGAAGCTCTCTTT. Protein: CASTDGTLVEALF.

Many counts were recorded for this clonotype. The V call is TRBV24-1, the J call TRBJ1-2; weak D call: TRBD1 (5 bases). The CDR3 contains 15 residues. V was pared by 8 bases and J by 4 bases, with 19 bases between. Looked up from germline, CDR1 is KGHDR and CDR2 is SFDVKD. CDR3 amino acids: CATMGRQTLFYGYTF. DNA of the CDR3: TGTGCCACCATGGGGCGACAGACCCTCTTCTATGGCTACACCTTC.

This clonotype was counted once. Being one base from a much bigger clone, this may be a read error. The conserved final phenylalanine or tryptophan is absent from the CDR3, which likely points to a read error. The chain joins TRBV5-6 to TRBJ2-3, with a tentative D call TRBD2 (7 bases). Germline CDR1 SGHDT, CDR2 YYEEEE. Trimming pared 4 bases from V and 6 bases from J, leaving 21 bases between. The CDR3 covers 16 residues. In nucleotides, the CDR3 is TGTGCCAGCAGCGGGGGGGCCGGAGCAGGGACGGATACGCAGTATTCT. Protein: CASSGGAGAGTDTQYS.

V is TRBV5-6 and J is TRBJ1-5, with 7 nucleotides matching TRBD1. The junction had 9 bases not matched to a gene; V was cut back by 2 bases and J by 4 bases. In germline, CDR1 is SGHDT, CDR2 YYEEEE. The CDR3 is made up of 16 amino acids. The CDR3 DNA reads as TGTGCCAGCAGCTTCGGATCAGGGGGATTAAATCAGCCCCAGCATTTT. Protein sequence: CASSFGSGGLNQPQHF.

This clonotype was detected ten times or more. The genes are TRBV7-8 and TRBJ1-1, with D possibly TRBD1 on 5 matching bases. V lost 3 bases and J 1 base, leaving 12 bases between the germline ends. The CDR3 consists of 15 residues. From germline, CDR1 is SGHVS and CDR2 FQNEAQ. The CDR3 DNA reads as TGTGCCAGCAGCTTTCTCTGGGACGGGAACACTGAAGCTTTCTTT. Translating it yields CASSFLWDGNTEAFF.

As to this clonotype: This may stem from a read error, because a much larger clone lies one nucleotide away. The chain carries TRBV6-6 and TRBJ2-1, with 8 bases that match TRBD2. Germline assignment: CDR1 MNHNY and CDR2 SVGAGI (reference sequence). The CDR3 sequence is 11 residues long. V lost 10 bases to trimming and J lost 10 bases; unmatched junction nucleotides: 6. The CDR3: CAIREGVEQFF. CDR3 nucleotide sequence: TGTGCCATCCGGGAGGGAGTCGAGCAGTTCTTC.

This clonotype was counted at least ten times. The chain carries TRBV5-8 and TRBJ2-7; TRBD1 aligns across 11 bases. This CDR3 has 18 amino acids. J lost 5 bases, V lost 2 bases, and 15 bases had no gene match. Germline CDR1 reads SGHTS; CDR2 reads YDEGEE. The CDR3 bases are TGTGCCAGCAGCTTCGAGCAGGACAGGGGGCCGAATTGGGACGAGCAGTACTTC. Its translation is CASSFEQDRGPNWDEQYF.

On this clonotype: The junction shows a germline mismatch at one end, possibly a read error. The V and J genes are TRBV7-9 and TRBJ1-3; no firm D call. This CDR3 comprises 13 residues. CDR1 is SEHNR, CDR2 FQNEAQ, per germline (reference sequence). CDR3 region: CASSLDRLDLGHF. Here the CDR3 DNA reads TGTGCCAGCAGCTTAGATAGGCTGGACCTTGGGCATTTT.

This clonotype has at least ten counts. The chain combines TRBV9 with TRBJ2-1; D remains ambiguous. CDR3 size: 14 residues. V dropped 4 bases and J dropped 5 bases, with 13 bases sitting between them. The germline gives CDR1 SGDLS, CDR2 YYNGEE. The CDR3 loop reads CASSPSTSNNEQFF. The CDR3 region has the DNA TGTGCCAGCAGCCCCTCAACTTCAAACAATGAGCAGTTCTTC. The full variable domain, rest sourced from reference TRBV9 and TRBJ2-1, is DSGVTQTPKHLITATGQRVTLRCSPRSGDLSVYWYQQSLDQGLQFLIQYYNGEERAKGNILERFSAQQFPDLHSELNLSSLELGDSALYFCASSPSTSNNEQFFGPGTRLTVL.

The chain carries TRBV19 and TRBJ2-5, with TRBD1 matching 7 bases. This CDR3 spans 16 amino acids. Germline-derived CDR1 and CDR2 are LNHDA and SQIVND (reference sequence). V was pared by 5 bases and J by 3 bases, with 12 bases of the junction left unmatched. The CDR3 region is CASSVRQGLAEETQYF. For the CDR3, the DNA is TGTGCCAGTAGTGTGCGACAGGGATTGGCGGAAGAGACCCAGTACTTC.

The chain is built from TRBV24-1 and TRBJ1-1, with TRBD1 as a possible D gene (6 bases). CDR3 size: 12 residues. Per the germline V gene, CDR1 is KGHDR and CDR2 is SFDVKD. V was clipped by 7 bases and J by 6 bases, with 11 bases between them. The CDR3 reads CATSSGAAEAFF. The CDR3 DNA reads as TGTGCCACCAGCTCAGGGGCGGCTGAAGCTTTCTTT.

This clonotype was seen many times. The V call is TRBV19, the J call TRBJ2-7; maybe TRBD1 (6 bases). V shed 6 bases and J shed 2 bases, with 14 bases lying between them. Per the germline V gene, CDR1 is LNHDA and CDR2 is SQIVND (reference sequence). The CDR3 covers 14 residues. The CDR3 reads CASSSGDRTYEQYF. CDR3 nucleotide sequence: TGTGCCAGTAGCAGCGGAGACAGGACCTACGAGCAGTACTTC.

The gene calls are TRBV6-6 and TRBJ2-1; D assignment may be TRBD1 or TRBD2 (6 bases each). V lost 5 bases, J lost 3 bases, and 11 bases lay in between. This CDR3 contains 14 residues. The germline CDR1 and CDR2 sequences are MNHNY and SVGAGI (reference sequence). Here the CDR3 reads CASSTGTVYNEQFF. CDR3 DNA sequence: TGTGCCAGCAGTACAGGGACTGTCTACAATGAGCAGTTCTTC.

On this clonotype itself: Mismatch with germline at one junction end may stem from a read error. The gene calls are TRBV9 and TRBJ2-2, with 7 bases identical to TRBD1. The CDR3 runs 17 residues. CDR1 and CDR2 (germline): SGDLS, YYNGEE. The CDR3 DNA sequence: TGTGCCAGCAGCCCACGACAGGGTCTTCGCGAACACCGGGGAGCTGTTTTT. Protein: CASSPRQGLREHRGAVF.

Comments on this clonotype: A much larger clonotype is one base distant, so this may be a read error. V is TRBV11-2 and J is TRBJ2-1; D is unresolved. CDR3 length: 17 residues. Between the trimmed V and J ends, which lost 4 bases and 5 bases, there was a span of 21 bases. The germline V gene has CDR1 SGHAT and CDR2 FQNNGV. The CDR3 bases are TGTGCCAGCAGCTCACGGCCGGGCGTCCGCAGGCACAATGAGCAGTTCTTC. This codes for CASSSRPGVRRHNEQFF.

This clonotype was seen many times. This sequence joins TRBV9 and TRBJ1-2, with D possibly being TRBD1 (6 bases). The germline gives CDR1 SGDLS, CDR2 YYNGEE. CDR3 size: 14 residues. The germline V and J ends were trimmed by 0 bases and 7 bases, with 13 bases remaining between them. CDR3 nucleotide sequence: TGTGCCAGCAGCGTAGGAGGAGGGGGAGGTGGCTACACCTTC. Encoded protein: CASSVGGGGGGYTF.

The V and J genes are TRBV20-1 and TRBJ2-5, with 7 positions matching TRBD1. V lost 5 bases, J lost 2 bases, and 5 bases stayed unmatched. The CDR3 is 13 amino acids. Germline V gives CDR1 DFQATT, CDR2 SNEGSKA (reference sequence). CDR3 sequence reads: CSAPRQGQETQYF. The CDR3 DNA reads as TGCAGTGCTCCAAGACAGGGACAAGAGACCCAGTACTTC.